This TCR beta chain emerged from a study of response to subunit inactivated influenza vaccine. This clonotype came up a few times. Its antigen remains unknown. General study results and limits: The authors proposed limited new T cell recruitment per seasonal influenza vaccination.

The germline gives CDR1 SGHTA, CDR2 FQGNSA. V lost 1 base, J lost 11 bases, and 11 bases lay in between. CDR3 length: 12 residues. TCRdb processed the RT-PCR reads anew with MiXCR; each CDR3 protein has one entry. The repertoire consists of 450,000 to 600,000 distinct CDR3 sequences, with approximately 15% occurring once and the leading ten covering less than 4%. The receptor was derived from a man aged 50 to 75 who received an inactivated influenza vaccine. Sequenced material: CD4+ T cells sorted from PBMCs, taken roughly 24 months after vaccination. The J gene is TRBJ1-1, the V gene TRBV7-2; weak D call: TRBD1 (5 bases). The CDR3 bases are TGTGCCAGCAGCTTAGAGTGGTGGGGGGCTTTCTTT. Protein sequence: CASSLEWWGAFF.